Below, 32 T cell receptor beta chains from the same sample are listed, as sequenced in a study of monozygotic twins with inflammatory bowel disease. TCRdb derives one entry per CDR3 protein from the 5' RACE reads, leaving out DNA. Here the sample table reports about 380,000 distinct CDR3 sequences. Sample: blood. The receptors here all came from a human donor with ulcerative colitis or Crohn's disease, or a healthy co-twin of an affected twin (not recorded which).

The chain recombines TRBV7-3 with TRBJ2-6; lacking DNA, the TRBD1 call made by TCRdb goes unchecked. Germline CDR1 is SGHTA and CDR2 is FQGTGA. The CDR3 spans 15 residues. CDR3 in amino acids: CASSWAGDGANVLTF.

CDR3 residues: CASRVGPSGETQYF. This chain uses TRBV3-1 with TRBJ2-5; TCRdb's assignment of TRBD2 cannot be checked, as there is no DNA. The CDR3 totals 14 residues. Germline V gives CDR1 LGHDT, CDR2 YNNKEL (reference sequence).

J is TRBJ2-7 and V is TRBV7-7; with no DNA, the TCRdb D assignment of TRBD1 cannot be verified. CDR1 SSHAT and CDR2 FNYEAQ come from the germline V gene (reference sequence). The CDR3 is made up of 16 amino acids. CDR3 residues: CASSRDRDRVLYEQYF. The variable domain in full, with the rest retrieved from reference TRBV7-7 and TRBJ2-7, is GAGVSQSPRYKVTKRGQDVTLRCDPISSHATLYWYQQALGQGPEFLTYFNYEAQPDKSGLPSDRFSAERPEGSISTLTIQRTEQRDSAMYRCASSRDRDRVLYEQYFGPGTRLTVT.

The rearrangement uses TRBV6-2 or TRBV6-3 and TRBJ2-7; absent DNA, TCRdb's TRBD1 call cannot be checked. This CDR3 has 14 residues. Germline values: CDR1 MNHEY, CDR2 SVGEGT. The CDR3 loop is CASSTGEGVYEQYF.

This sequence joins TRBV5-6 and TRBJ2-1; the TRBD1 assignment by TCRdb is unverifiable without DNA. CDR3 length equals 14 residues. Germline values: CDR1 SGHDT, CDR2 YYEEEE. The CDR3 here is CASRGQGRDNEQFF.

The rearrangement uses TRBV6-1 and TRBJ2-2; TCRdb proposes TRBD2, but this gene call is untestable without DNA. Germline CDR1 is MNHNS and CDR2 is SASEGT. The CDR3 sequence is 14 residues long. This CDR3 reads CASRGPGVTGELFF.

This chain links TRBV5-1 with TRBJ2-3; the TCRdb call, TRBD2, lacks DNA for checking. Germline CDR1 and CDR2: SGHRS and YFSETQ. The CDR3 runs 19 residues. CDR3: CASSLVRTSGGVGADTQYF.

The chain combines TRBV27 with TRBJ2-7; TCRdb selects TRBD2, and the lack of DNA leaves this call unchecked. Per the germline V gene, CDR1 is MNHEY and CDR2 is SMNVEV (reference sequence). The CDR3 runs to 15 residues. CDR3 amino acids: CASTSYAGSNYEQYF.

The chain uses TRBV5-1 and TRBJ1-6. CDR3 length equals 15 residues. Germline CDR1 SGHRS, CDR2 YFSETQ. CDR3 sequence reads: CASSLEKAAEGTLHF.

This chain links TRBV12-3 or TRBV12-4 with TRBJ2-1; without DNA, the TCRdb call of TRBD1 cannot be checked. The length of the CDR3 is 14 residues. The CDR3 sequence is CASSFRDRGNEQFF.

This chain joins TRBV20-1 and TRBJ1-4; TCRdb gives TRBD1 as the D gene, but with no DNA this cannot be confirmed. Germline assignment: CDR1 DFQATT and CDR2 SNEGSKA (reference sequence). There are 15 residues in the CDR3. The CDR3: CSARDGGQGYEKLFF.

This chain links TRBV5-1 with TRBJ2-5. The CDR3 spans 13 residues. Germline lookup yields CDR1 SGHRS and CDR2 YFSETQ. CDR3 in amino acids: CASSFPAEETQYF.

The chain is built from TRBV6-1 and TRBJ2-7; TCRdb gives TRBD1 as the D gene, but with no DNA this cannot be confirmed. The CDR3 is 14 amino acids. Germline V gene data show CDR1 as MNHNS and CDR2 as SASEGT. CDR3 region: CASSEAARGYEQYF.

This chain joins TRBV7-9 and TRBJ1-2. CDR1 is SEHNR, CDR2 FQNEAQ, per germline (reference sequence). The CDR3 consists of 14 residues. The CDR3 region is CASSLGSRWDGYTF.

The rearrangement links TRBV20-1 to TRBJ2-3; the D call from TCRdb, TRBD1, cannot be confirmed without DNA. The germline gives CDR1 DFQATT, CDR2 SNEGSKA (reference sequence). The CDR3 is made up of 14 amino acids. The CDR3 spells CSARWTGRTDTQYF.

The rearrangement joins TRBV7-2 to TRBJ1-1; TCRdb calls TRBD1, which cannot be checked without DNA. CDR1 is SGHTA, CDR2 FQGNSA, per germline. The length of the CDR3 is 13 residues. CDR3 in amino acids: CASSLGNTGEAFF. Full variable domain (remainder filled in from reference TRBV7-2 and TRBJ1-1): GAGVSQSPSNKVTEKGKDVELRCDPISGHTALYWYRQSLGQGLEFLIYFQGNSAPDKSGLPSDRFSAERTGGSVSTLTIQRTQQEDSAVYLCASSLGNTGEAFFGQGTRLTVV.

The V gene is TRBV13, the J gene TRBJ1-1; without DNA, the TCRdb call of TRBD1 cannot be checked. Germline CDR1 is PRHDT and CDR2 is FYEKMQ (reference sequence). The CDR3 sequence is 14 residues long. The CDR3 is CASSSDRTNTEAFF.

The chain combines TRBV7-9 with TRBJ2-4; TCRdb designates TRBD2, a call that cannot be tested without DNA. The germline CDR1 and CDR2 sequences are SEHNR and FQNEAQ (reference sequence). CDR3 size: 16 residues. The CDR3 loop reads CASSLGGGLDLNIQYF.

The chain combines TRBV6-5 with TRBJ1-5. The CDR3 length is 15 residues. CDR1 and CDR2 (germline): MNHEY, SVGAGI. The CDR3 region is CASSYGFHSNQPQHF.

The genes are TRBV5-5 and TRBJ2-1; TCRdb gives TRBD1 as the D gene, but with no DNA this cannot be confirmed. The CDR3 sequence is 16 residues long. Germline assignment: CDR1 SGHKS and CDR2 YYEKEE (reference sequence). The CDR3 is CASSLYRNKLDNEQFF.

J is TRBJ2-5 and V is TRBV6-1; TCRdb's D call of TRBD1 is untestable without DNA. The germline CDR1 and CDR2 sequences are MNHNS and SASEGT. The CDR3 length is 15 residues. Here the CDR3 reads CASSTLVGADETQYF.

The chain combines TRBV20-1 with TRBJ2-7; TCRdb's assignment of TRBD1 cannot be checked, as there is no DNA. The germline V gene has CDR1 DFQATT and CDR2 SNEGSKA (reference sequence). The CDR3 covers 13 residues. This CDR3 reads CSARDRVLYEQYF.

The rearrangement uses TRBV12-3 or TRBV12-4 and TRBJ1-1. The CDR3 has 17 amino acids. CDR3 in amino acids: CASSLGGPRTKNTEAFF.

V is TRBV11-2 and J is TRBJ1-3. This CDR3 spans 13 amino acids. Germline V gene lookup returns CDR1 SGHAT and CDR2 FQNNGV. This CDR3 reads CASSDLPGNTIYF.

The chain joins TRBV20-1 to TRBJ1-3; TCRdb's assignment of TRBD1 cannot be checked, as there is no DNA. The germline V gene has CDR1 DFQATT and CDR2 SNEGSKA (reference sequence). CDR3 length equals 15 residues. The CDR3 reads CSARGPTGIGNTIYF.

The genes are TRBV27 and TRBJ2-2; without DNA, the TCRdb call of TRBD1 cannot be checked. CDR3 length: 15 residues. Germline V lookup: CDR1 MNHEY, CDR2 SMNVEV (reference sequence). This CDR3 reads CASRRTGGPAGELFF.

The gene calls are TRBV7-9 and TRBJ1-5. Germline V gene data show CDR1 as SEHNR and CDR2 as FQNEAQ (reference sequence). The CDR3 is made up of 15 amino acids. The chain's CDR3 is CASSSTDYSNQPQHF. The full variable domain, with the rest looked up from reference TRBV7-9 and TRBJ1-5, is DTGVSQNPRHKITKRGQNVTFRCDPISEHNRLYWYRQTLGQGPEFLTYFQNEAQLEKSRLLSDRFSAERPKGSFSTLEIQRTEQGDSAMYLCASSSTDYSNQPQHFGDGTRLSIL.

The CDR3 reads CASSMGTGGPYEQYF. This chain links TRBV19 with TRBJ2-7; absent DNA, TCRdb's TRBD1 call cannot be checked. This CDR3 has 15 amino acids. CDR1 is LNHDA and CDR2 is SQIVND in the germline V gene (reference sequence).

V and J are TRBV19 and TRBJ2-2; TCRdb designates TRBD1, a call that cannot be tested without DNA. The CDR3 is 15 amino acids. Germline V gene sequence: CDR1 LNHDA, CDR2 SQIVND (reference sequence). The CDR3 sequence: CASSPPGQGTGELFF.

The gene calls are TRBV7-2 and TRBJ2-1; TCRdb calls TRBD1, which cannot be checked without DNA. The CDR3 runs to 13 residues. Germline CDR1 is SGHTA and CDR2 is FQGNSA. This chain's CDR3 is CASSSLLPGQPFF.

V gene TRBV9 combines with J gene TRBJ1-1; the TCRdb D gene call, TRBD1, has no DNA to confirm it. This CDR3 spans 15 amino acids. Germline values: CDR1 SGDLS, CDR2 YYNGEE. CDR3: CASGQTGGRDTEAFF.

This sequence joins TRBV6-2 or TRBV6-3 and TRBJ2-1; TCRdb's assignment of TRBD1 cannot be checked, as there is no DNA. The CDR3 is 18 amino acids. The germline gives CDR1 MNHEY, CDR2 SVGEGT. The CDR3 region is CASTHIPRPRGLYNEQFF.